This T cell receptor (beta chain) was captured in a study of blood T cell repertoires in COVID-19. Across the study: There were acute and convalescent COVID-19 samples, and they came from the United States, Italy and Spain. PBMCs, B-cell-depleted T cells, or T cells provided the cDNA or gDNA that made up the material.

The CDR3 contains 14 residues. The V segment lost 8 bases and the J segment 6 bases; nucleotides outside the gene matches: 9. Germline assignment: CDR1 MNHEY and CDR2 SVGAGI. Under the authors' procedure: Scientists estimated how many nucleated cells there were by amplifying reference gene primers. Only in-frame clones appear in the TCRdb table, and some are missing; sequencing was by immunoSEQ multiplex PCR. From that table come the V and J calls and clone size; the DNA was used to work out D and trimming. The data hold 85,000 to 100,000 clones, with approximately 86% observed a single time. The TCR originated in a man aged 60 to 69 with acute or convalescent COVID-19. The rearrangement links TRBV6-5 to TRBJ2-5; 10 nucleotides agree with TRBD2. Sequencing used peripheral blood. CDR3 sequence (DNA): TGTGCCAGCGGGCAGACTAGCGGGTGGAAGACCCAGTACTTC. This sequence encodes CASGQTSGWKTQYF.